Below, one TCR beta chain is given with its context. The sample originates from a study of blood T cell repertoires in COVID-19. CDR3 length: 13 amino acids. The ends were cut back, 7 bases at V and 0 bases at J, with 4 bases in the middle. Data came from immunoSEQ multiplex PCR; TCRdb stores just in-frame clones and leaves some out. Of 160,000 or so clones in the sample, approximately 86% are singletons; the top ten hold roughly 1.5%. The sequence derives from a woman in her forties or fifties with acute or convalescent COVID-19. The sample consisted of peripheral blood. The chain is built from TRBV12-3 or TRBV12-4 and TRBJ2-6; D is unclear. The CDR3 protein is CASTFSGANVLTF. The DNA for the CDR3 is TGTGCCAGCACCTTCTCTGGGGCCAACGTCCTGACTTTC.